The subject of this entry is one T cell receptor (beta chain). Its antigen is still unknown. No much larger clone is present one base from it, and per-base qualities are unavailable. Taken from cysteine to phenylalanine, the CDR3 has 14 residues. The kept DNA is CDR3 alone, 42 bases in frame from the first base. V was cut back by 7 bases and J by 2 bases, leaving a gap of 12 bases between them. CDR1 MNHEY and CDR2 SVGAGI were looked up in the germline V gene. This sample was included in a study of shared clonotypes between healthy human individuals (dated by TCRdb to about 2020). The study in broad terms: A couple of women and a few men aged 18 to 49 years were included in the cohort. Between about 0.85 and 9.5 billion PBMCs per donor were obtained by leukapheresis. To estimate repertoire size and how much clonotypes are shared between individuals, the study performed deep sequencing of blood TCR repertoires from about five healthy adults. For each donor, CD4 naive and CD4 memory were each given three plates, CD8 naive was given two plates, and CD8 memory was given one plate. Libraries were prepared and TCR repertoires were sequenced by different laboratories using diverse techniques, in order to increase sequencing depth and limit assay-specific biases. Overall results and qualifications from the work: The genetic and exposure-history diversity represented was limited by the small number of donors. Pairwise subsampling indicated that sequencing depth was expected to affect the degree of clonotype sharing among donors. Estimated clonotype richness was generally larger for naive than for memory subsets. Incomplete sequencing was indicated by rarefaction of sorted-subset datasets, despite the large sequencing depth. Compared with non-shared clonotypes, the clonotypes found in all four sorted-subset donors had higher generation probabilities. Sampling was limited to blood, and TCR repertoires in tissue likely differ from TCR repertoires in blood. Roughly 5% of naive CD4, 3.5% of naive CD8, approximately 2% of memory CD4, and more than 0.35% of memory CD8 clonotypes were shared across several donors.

Healthy HIV-negative adults with no recently reported acute infections or vaccinations were included as donors. All donors were Caucasian adults living in Nashville, Tennessee, USA. CD8 memory samples consisted of magnetically selected CD45RO+ cells combined with CCR7-negative CD45RA+ effector memory (TemRA) cells. After blood collection by leukapheresis, PBMCs were isolated using Ficoll-Histopaque density gradient centrifugation and then cryopreserved in the vapor phase of liquid nitrogen. Purity and quantity of every magnetically sorted T cell population were checked by analytical flow cytometry. From each sorted fraction, genomic DNA was isolated and quantified by UV absorbance on a Nanodrop 2000c. TCR CDR3 regions were amplified from genomic DNA by multiplex PCR using the deep immunoSEQ assay. Extracted genomic DNA from each cell subset was distributed evenly across all wells of several immunoSEQ 96-well plates, and each plate was treated as a replicate. For sorted subsets, about 200 ng genomic DNA, equal to 30,000 or so T cell genomes, was loaded into each replicate PCR. Purified libraries were quantified with a Qubit 3.0 fluorometer, sized on a Bioanalyzer 2100, and re-quantified with the KAPA Library Quantification kit. Each immunoSEQ 96-well plate was sequenced on its own single-read 150-cycle Illumina NextSeq 550 flow cell. The original pipeline was this. Because only junctional sequences without quality scores were contained in the immunoSEQ output, filtering matching that applied to full-length reads could not be performed. Sequences were annotated with PyIR, a Python wrapper for IgBLAST v1.9, and V/J genes and CDR3 were assigned using IMGT germline references. Reads were removed for weak V/J assignments (E-value above 1e-6), missing CDR3, stop codons, out-of-frame junctions, or ambiguous translated residues. V3J clonotypes were defined by identical inferred V gene, J gene, and CDR3 amino acid sequence. Percentage overlap between repertoires was calculated by dividing the number of shared unique clonotypes by the size of the smaller repertoire. RTK rarefaction, the Chao1 estimator, and Recon v2.1 estimates of unobserved clonotypes were used to assess repertoire richness. For all TCRbeta clonotypes obtained by the gDNA method from a handful of donors, generation probabilities were computed with OLGA. In its TCRdb copy, this immuneACCESS table keeps in-frame sequences only and misses some clones. Where compared with another copy, unresolved V genes explain less than half of these, and the others have no known cause. V, J and clone size derive from that table, while D and trimming were established from the DNA sequence. The sample yields 550,000 to 800,000 clones; roughly 91% were counted once. Of the sample, 30% to 40% is held by the ten largest clones.

The source material was memory CD8+ T cells from PBMCs. Taken with the paper, the label for cell subset or site translates to: CD45RO+ cells pooled with CCR7-negative TemRA cells. The receptor was derived from a man aged 18 to 29 in good health. Some clones in this sample may be carry-over from other donors' samples. The rearrangement joined TRBV6-5 to TRBJ2-1; 6 matching bases give a weak D call of TRBD1. The DNA reads TGTGCCAGCAAAGTCAGGGGTACCTACAATGAGCAGTTCTTC. Its translation is CASKVRGTYNEQFF.